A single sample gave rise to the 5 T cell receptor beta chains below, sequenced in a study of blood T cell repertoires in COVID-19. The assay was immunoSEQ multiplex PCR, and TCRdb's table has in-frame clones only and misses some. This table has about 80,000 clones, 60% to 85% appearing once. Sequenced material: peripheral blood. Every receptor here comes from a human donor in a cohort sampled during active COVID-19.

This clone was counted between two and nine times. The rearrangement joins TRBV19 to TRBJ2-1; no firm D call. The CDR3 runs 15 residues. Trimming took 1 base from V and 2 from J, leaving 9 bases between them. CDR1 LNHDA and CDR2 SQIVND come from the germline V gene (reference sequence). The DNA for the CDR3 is TGTGCCAGTAGTATAGTCGAGGAAACCTACAATGAGCAGTTCTTC. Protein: CASSIVEETYNEQFF.

For the CDR3, the DNA is TGCGCCAGCAGCCACGGCCGGACTAGCGGTGAGCAGTTCTTC. This sequence encodes CASSHGRTSGEQFF. The J gene is TRBJ2-1, the V gene TRBV4-3; 10 bases are shared with TRBD2. The length of the CDR3 is 14 residues. Germline V gene sequence: CDR1 LGHNA, CDR2 YSLEER. Trimming at V came to 3 bases and at J to 9 bases, leaving 5 bases not matched to a gene.

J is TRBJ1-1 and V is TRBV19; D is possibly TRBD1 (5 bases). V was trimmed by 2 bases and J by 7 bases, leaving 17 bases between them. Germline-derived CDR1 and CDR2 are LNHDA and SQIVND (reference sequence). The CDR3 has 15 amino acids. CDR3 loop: CASSIRELGGFEAFF. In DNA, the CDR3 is TGTGCCAGTAGTATAAGGGAATTGGGGGGGTTTGAAGCTTTCTTT. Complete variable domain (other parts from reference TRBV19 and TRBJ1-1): DGGITQSPKYLFRKEGQNVTLSCEQNLNHDAMYWYRQDPGQGLRLIYYSQIVNDFQKGDIAEGYSVSREKKESFPLTVTSAQKNPTAFYLCASSIRELGGFEAFFGQGTRLTVV.

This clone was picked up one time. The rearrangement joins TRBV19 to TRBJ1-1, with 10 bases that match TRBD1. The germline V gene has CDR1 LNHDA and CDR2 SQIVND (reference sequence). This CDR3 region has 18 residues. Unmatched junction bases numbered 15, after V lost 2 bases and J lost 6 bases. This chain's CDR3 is CASSILAPGQGSGAEAFF. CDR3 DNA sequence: TGTGCCAGTAGTATATTGGCCCCGGGACAGGGGTCGGGGGCTGAAGCTTTCTTT.

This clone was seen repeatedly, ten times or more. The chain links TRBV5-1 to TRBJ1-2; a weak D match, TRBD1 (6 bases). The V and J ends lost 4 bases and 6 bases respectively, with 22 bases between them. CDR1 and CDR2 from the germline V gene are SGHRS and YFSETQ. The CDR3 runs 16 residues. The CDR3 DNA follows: TGCGCCAGCAGCGGTGGGGGCAGGGGAACGGCCGATGGCTACACCTTC. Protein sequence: CASSGGGRGTADGYTF.